This entry concerns a single TCR beta chain. This clonotype has a handful of counts. Its cognate antigen has yet to be identified. There are no base qualities to consult, and no much larger clone falls within one base. These data originate in a study of regulatory T cells in long-lasting Graves disease (dated by TCRdb to 2020 to 2022). Describing the broader study: Newly diagnosed Graves' disease patients had taken antithyroid drugs for less than 3 months. Patients with persistent Graves' disease were compared with patients with newly diagnosed Graves' disease using TCR sequencing and RNA sequencing of peripheral blood. The study was registered as a clinical trial and conducted in China. TCR sequencing covered some 13 persistent and about 20 newly diagnosed Graves' disease patients, around 33 samples in total. What the study reported, not specific to this receptor: Compared with newly diagnosed patients, patients with persistent Graves' disease had lower TCR Shannon entropy and fewer highly expanded clones, which suggests clonal expansion. As a limitation, the authors acknowledged that the small sample size may reduce accuracy. More public clonotypes were shared among persistent patients (roughly 2,700) than among newly diagnosed patients (966). Sequencing and analysis were restricted to the TCR beta chain. Only peripheral blood was studied, because thyroid tissue, the primary lesion, was inaccessible.

The sample's time point label is to be understood as: newly diagnosed GD, antithyroid drugs for less than 3 months. For both TCR sequencing and RNA sequencing, RNA was extracted from PBMCs in TRIzol. The diagnosis of Graves' disease was made according to American Thyroid Association guidelines. Patients for the study were recruited at an endocrinology department in Xi'an, China. Each patient gave around 9.2 milliliters of peripheral blood, collected in an EDTA anticoagulant tube. Ficoll Paque Plus density gradient separation was used to isolate PBMCs, and no further T cell sorting was done. An Agilent 2100 Bioanalyzer and agarose gel were used to assess RNA quality, and a NanoDrop 2000 was used to measure RNA concentration. Receptors were amplified or captured by multiplex PCR. Sequencer: Illumina HiSeq 4000. iRepertoire HTBI primers and Arm-PCR amplification of CDR3 regions were used to construct TCR beta libraries. Before sequencing, the PCR products underwent gel purification. Processing in the source paper ran as follows. Gene usage analysis of CDR3 amino acid clonotypes used the 62 TRBV and more than 13 TRBJ segments found across samples. COPE and FqMerger were used to merge the filtered high-quality paired reads into contigs. Contigs were aligned with BLAST to IMGT TRBV, TRBD and TRBJ reference genes, and CDR3 was defined per IMGT. Highly expanded clones were defined as clonotypes with a frequency above 0.1%. Shannon entropy served as the measure of repertoire diversity, while the Gini coefficient captured V-J evenness. Public clonotypes were defined as clonotypes shared by more than one individual. Starting from the raw public reads, TCRdb applied fastp trimming at Q25, assembled clones with MiXCR and retained in-frame beta chains. Records with the same CDR3 protein are collapsed into one entry carrying the most frequent genes and DNA. It is TCRdb's table, rather than the study itself, that gives the V and J calls and clone size. Across this sample there are about 440,000 distinct CDR3 sequences, with more than 13% seen only once. The ten largest clonotypes hold 16% of the sample.

This sample was also put to use in a study of T cells in Graves' hyperthyroidism and ophthalmopathy. The other study reports the following: A patient counted as having stable Graves' hyperthyroidism if no progression to ophthalmopathy occurred over 18 months of follow-up. Hyperthyroidism patients were newly diagnosed, with disease duration under 2 months, and aged 18 to 65 years. Patients with uncontrolled infections, other autoimmune diseases, pregnancy or lactation were excluded. Diagnoses were based on clinical symptoms, serum thyroxine and TRAb, thyroid ultrasound and orbital computed tomography. The first round of RT-PCR for the TCR CDR3 was performed with the HTBI primer set and the Qiagen OneStep RT-PCR kit. Most expanded thyroid clonotypes (frequency above 0.001) were also detected in blood, a finding suggesting that blood repertoires may reflect thyroid immune responses. A model built on a 13 V-J signature distinguished ophthalmopathy from stable hyperthyroidism, reaching 85% to 90% sensitivity and around 82% specificity in cross-validation and 80%/75% in testing. In validation, the model predicted progression to ophthalmopathy with 65% to 71% sensitivity and roughly 72% specificity, a median of about six months before onset. TCR V-J signatures able to tell the groups apart were searched for in a discovery cohort of 90 to 100 patients, of whom around 43 had Graves' ophthalmopathy and roughly 59 had stable Graves' hyperthyroidism. An independent validation cohort of under 20 hyperthyroidism patients and about 15 patients who later progressed to ophthalmopathy tested prospective prediction of ophthalmopathy. For training and testing, the 80 to 100 patients in the discovery cohort were randomly divided in a 7:3 ratio. The study also compared thyroid tissue and blood T-cell repertoires from about six Graves' hyperthyroidism patients. After sampling, hyperthyroidism patients received methimazole starting at 30 mg daily, and ophthalmopathy patients received high-dose intravenous methylprednisolone. A second multiplex PCR round built the libraries, followed by size selection and purification. Libraries were sequenced paired-end with 100 bp reads on an Illumina HiSeq2000. SOAPnuke was used to process the raw data, removing reads that contained adapters or uncalled bases, had a mean Phred below 15, or lacked an exact match to the constant primer or identifier. COPE v1.2.5 was used to merge the high-quality paired reads, and each unique nucleotide sequence was defined as a clonotype. Clonotypes were aligned to IMGT TRBV, TRBD and TRBJ reference segments using MiTCR v1.1. The analysis included only V-J combinations with a frequency above 0.0001, which together covered around 99% of the repertoires. The TCS score was defined as the ratio of F50 (clonal expansion) to E x V (chaos), calculated using BLOSUM62-based TCRdist between CDR3 peptides within each V-J. Welch's t-statistics and random forest reduced 514 V-J features to around 14, which were used in a naive Bayes classifier (R e1071). No statistical method was used to fix the sample size in advance, and group allocation was not hidden from the investigators. According to the paper, TCR Vbeta CDR3 sequencing was carried out on 120 to 150 peripheral blood samples, which came from 40 to 45 ophthalmopathy, under 85 hyperthyroidism and around 17 progressor patients.

This TCR was recovered from a woman aged 25 to 39 with Graves disease. Donor details come from another sample of the same person, matched by shared clones. This specimen consisted of peripheral blood mononuclear cells (PBMCs), obtained at new diagnosis, from a patient treated with antithyroid drugs.

The base sequence is TGTGCCAGCACCCAAGACAGGAATCGCTACTACGAGCAGTACTTC. Its product reads: CASTQDRNRYYEQYF. The chain is made from TRBV11-3 and TRBJ2-7; possibly the D gene is TRBD1, per 6 matching bases. Trimming costs V 7 bases and J 3 bases, and their ends lie 19 bases apart. Reading the germline V gene gives CDR1 SGHNT and CDR2 YENEEA. Spanning cysteine to phenylalanine, the CDR3 consists of 15 amino acids. The entry retains the CDR3 DNA only, 45 bases that are in frame from base 1.